This T cell receptor beta chain was documented in a study of T-cell memory formation after mild COVID-19. General observations from the study: Clones contracting across day 15 to 85 had a balanced CD4/CD8 profile; later expanding clones leaned CD4+. Largely, contracting CD4+ clones fell within CM and EM, and contracting CD8+ clones within EMRA.

Germline values: CDR1 SQVTM, CDR2 ANQGSEA. The CDR3 is 14 residues long. V was clipped by 7 bases and J by 1 base, with 16 bases between them. As concerns this clonotype: The antigen remains undetermined.

TCRdb reprocessed the 5' RACE reads with MiXCR, giving one entry per CDR3 protein. The sample records 40,000 to 60,000 distinct CDR3 sequences, 9.3% being singletons. This TCR derives from an adult woman who had mild COVID-19 (a few samples of this study predate the infection). Cell type and time point are not known. The chain combines TRBV29-1 with TRBJ1-1; D unresolved. Input material: PBMCs or a T cell subset sorted from them (not recorded which). CDR3: CSGSSALGNTEAFF. In DNA form, the CDR3 reads TGCAGCGGGTCGTCTGCATTGGGGAACACTGAAGCTTTCTTT.